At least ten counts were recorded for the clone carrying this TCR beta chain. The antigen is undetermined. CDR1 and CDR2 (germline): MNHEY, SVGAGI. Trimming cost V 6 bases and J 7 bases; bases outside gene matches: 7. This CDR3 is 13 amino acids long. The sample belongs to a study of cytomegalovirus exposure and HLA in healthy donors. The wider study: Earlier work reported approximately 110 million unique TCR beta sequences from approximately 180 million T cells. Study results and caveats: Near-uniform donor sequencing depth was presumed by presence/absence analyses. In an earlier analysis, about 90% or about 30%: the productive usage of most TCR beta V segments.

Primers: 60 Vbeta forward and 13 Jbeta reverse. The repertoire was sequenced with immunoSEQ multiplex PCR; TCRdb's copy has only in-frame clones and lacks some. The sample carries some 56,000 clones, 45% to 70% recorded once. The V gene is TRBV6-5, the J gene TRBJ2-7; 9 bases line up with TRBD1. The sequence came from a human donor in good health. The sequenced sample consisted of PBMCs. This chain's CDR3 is CASRQQGATEQYF. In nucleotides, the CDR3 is TGTGCCAGCAGGCAACAGGGGGCTACGGAGCAGTACTTC.